This T cell receptor (beta chain) was documented in a study of shared clonotypes between healthy human individuals. This clone has a handful of counts. As yet, its antigen is unknown. Study-wide points: The diversity represented, both genetic and in exposure history, was limited by few donors.

Clones were read by immunoSEQ multiplex PCR, and TCRdb kept only the in-frame ones, dropping some. The data contain 2.5 million or so clones, 90% to 95% of them singletons. This TCR came from a man younger than 30 in good health. The sample was naive CD4+ T cells sorted from blood. Described subset: CD45RA+ positively selected.

This CDR3 reads CASGLVVAGNNQPQHF. CDR3 DNA sequence: TGTGCTAGTGGTTTGGTGGTGGCAGGGAACAATCAGCCCCAGCATTTT. The chain employs TRBV12-5 and TRBJ1-5, with D maybe TRBD1 (5 bases). The V end was cut by 0 bases, the J end by 3 bases, with 12 bases between. Per the germline V gene, CDR1 is LGHNT and CDR2 is FRNRAP. There are 16 residues in the CDR3.